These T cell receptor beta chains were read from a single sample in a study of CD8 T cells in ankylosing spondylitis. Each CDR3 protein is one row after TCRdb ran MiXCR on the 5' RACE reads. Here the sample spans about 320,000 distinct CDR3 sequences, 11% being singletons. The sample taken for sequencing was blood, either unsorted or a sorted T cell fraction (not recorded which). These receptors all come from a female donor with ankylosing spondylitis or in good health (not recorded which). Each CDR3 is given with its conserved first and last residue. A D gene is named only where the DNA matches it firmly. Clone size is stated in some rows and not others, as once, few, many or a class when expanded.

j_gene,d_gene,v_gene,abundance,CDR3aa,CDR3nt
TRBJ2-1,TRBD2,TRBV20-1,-,CSARWSGEGQFF,TGCAGTGCTAGATGGAGCGGGGAAGGGCAGTTCTTC
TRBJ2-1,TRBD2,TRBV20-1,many,CSARVFSSGRTYNEQFF,TGCAGTGCTAGAGTTTTTTCTAGCGGGAGAACGTACAATGAGCAGTTCTTC
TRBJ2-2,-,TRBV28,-,CASSTGYKDGELFF,TGTGCCAGCAGTACAGGGTATAAGGACGGGGAGCTGTTTTTT
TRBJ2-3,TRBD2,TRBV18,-,CASSPKAGGRTDTQYF,TGTGCCAGCTCACCAAAAGCGGGGGGGCGAACAGATACGCAGTATTTT
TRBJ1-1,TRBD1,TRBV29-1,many,CSVRVDRVWTEAFF,TGCAGCGTCCGCGTCGACAGGGTGTGGACTGAAGCTTTCTTT
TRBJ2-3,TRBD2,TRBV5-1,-,CATRTSGTDTQYF,TGCGCCACCCGGACTAGCGGGACAGATACGCAGTATTTT
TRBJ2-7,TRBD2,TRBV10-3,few,CAISPGGSISFSEQYF,TGTGCCATCAGTCCGGGAGGGAGTATAAGTTTTAGTGAGCAGTACTTC
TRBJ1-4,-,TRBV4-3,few,CASSQAAGAGEKLFF,TGCGCCAGCAGCCAAGCGGCAGGGGCGGGTGAAAAACTGTTTTTT
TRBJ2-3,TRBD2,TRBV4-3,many,CASSLSGGARGDTQYF,TGCGCCAGCAGTCTGAGCGGGGGTGCACGGGGAGATACGCAGTATTTT
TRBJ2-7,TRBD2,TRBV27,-,CASSHGLAGDEQYF,TGTGCCAGCAGTCATGGACTAGCGGGAGACGAGCAGTACTTC
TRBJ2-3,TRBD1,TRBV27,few,CASSSWTGVTRDTQYF,TGTGCCAGCAGTTCATGGACAGGGGTCACCAGGGATACGCAGTATTTT
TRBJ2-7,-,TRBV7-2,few,CASNPVLANEQYF,TGTGCCAGCAACCCGGTGCTAGCCAACGAGCAGTACTTC
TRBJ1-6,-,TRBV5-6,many,CASSLGHDNSPLHF,TGTGCCAGCAGCTTGGGACACGATAATTCACCCCTCCACTTT
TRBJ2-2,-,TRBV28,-,CASWRRNTGELFF,TGTGCCTCTTGGAGGAGGAACACCGGGGAGCTGTTTTTT
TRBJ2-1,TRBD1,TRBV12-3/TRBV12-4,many,CASSNRDRADNEQFF,TGTGCCAGCAGTAACCGGGACAGGGCAGACAATGAGCAGTTCTTC
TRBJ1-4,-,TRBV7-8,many,CASSSASGEKLFF,TGTGCCAGCAGCTCCGCGTCGGGAGAAAAACTGTTTTTT
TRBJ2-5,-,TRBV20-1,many,CSHMKGETQYF,TGCAGCCATATGAAGGGAGAGACCCAGTACTTC
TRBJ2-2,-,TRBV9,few,CASSPSPGTRGTGELFF,TGTGCCAGCAGCCCCTCCCCCGGGACTCGGGGCACCGGGGAGCTGTTTTTT
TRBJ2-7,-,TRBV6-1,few,CASSRPGRGFYEQYF,TGTGCCAGCAGTAGGCCGGGACGGGGGTTTTACGAGCAGTACTTC
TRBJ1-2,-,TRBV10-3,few,CAISESGGERSYGYTF,TGTGCCATCAGTGAGTCGGGGGGGGAACGATCTTATGGCTACACCTTC
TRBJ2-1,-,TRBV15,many,CATSREGAGSNEQFF,TGTGCCACCAGCAGAGAGGGGGCAGGGAGCAATGAGCAGTTCTTC
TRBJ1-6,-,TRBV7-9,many,CASSDAGLPSPLHF,TGTGCCAGCAGCGACGCAGGGCTACCTTCACCCCTCCACTTT
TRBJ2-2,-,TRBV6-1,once,CASSDILSRHTGELFF,TGTGCCAGCAGTGATATCTTGTCTCGACACACCGGGGAGCTGTTTTTT
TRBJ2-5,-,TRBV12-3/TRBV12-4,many,CASSLEGTQYF,TGTGCCAGCAGCCTGGAGGGGACCCAGTACTTC
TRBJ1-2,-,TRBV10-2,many,CASSDVLVDGYTF,TGCGCCAGCAGTGATGTCTTAGTGGATGGCTACACCTTC
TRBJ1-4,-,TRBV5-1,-,CASSLAGYNEKLFF,TGCGCCAGCAGCTTGGCCGGCTACAATGAAAAACTGTTTTTT
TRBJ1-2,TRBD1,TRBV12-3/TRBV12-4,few,CASSSPGQIYGYTF,TGTGCCAGCAGTTCCCCGGGACAGATCTATGGCTACACCTTC
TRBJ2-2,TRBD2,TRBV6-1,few,CASKSQREGRTGELFF,TGTGCCAGCAAGAGCCAGCGGGAGGGGCGCACCGGGGAGCTGTTTTTT
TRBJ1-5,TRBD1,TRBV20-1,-,CSARGGHDRDRGLFNQPQHF,TGCAGTGCTAGAGGGGGCCACGACCGGGACAGGGGGCTGTTCAATCAGCCCCAGCATTTT
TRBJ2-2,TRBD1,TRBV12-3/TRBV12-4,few,CASSLSMTGDTGELFF,TGTGCCAGCAGCTTGTCTATGACAGGGGACACCGGGGAGCTGTTTTTT
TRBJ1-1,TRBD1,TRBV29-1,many,CSVRPPGQANTEAFF,TGCAGCGTGAGGCCCCCCGGACAGGCGAACACTGAAGCTTTCTTT
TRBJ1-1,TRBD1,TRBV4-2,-,CASSRPKTGGTEAFF,TGTGCCAGCAGCCGCCCTAAGACAGGGGGCACTGAAGCTTTCTTT
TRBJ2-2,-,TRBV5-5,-,CASRQQASANTGELFF,TGTGCCAGCCGGCAACAGGCAAGCGCGAACACCGGGGAGCTGTTTTTT
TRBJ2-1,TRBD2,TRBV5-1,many,CASSSGLAGGRANNEQFF,TGCGCCAGCAGCTCTGGACTAGCGGGGGGCCGGGCAAACAATGAGCAGTTCTTC
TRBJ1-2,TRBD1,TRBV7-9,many,CASSSTRDSYGYTF,TGTGCCAGCAGCTCCACCCGGGACAGTTATGGCTACACCTTC
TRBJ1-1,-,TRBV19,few,CASTLSWGRGLPEAFF,TGTGCCAGTACCCTCTCCTGGGGAAGGGGACTCCCTGAAGCTTTCTTT
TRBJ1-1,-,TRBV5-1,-,CASSQQGEYTEAFF,TGCGCCAGCAGCCAACAGGGAGAATACACTGAAGCTTTCTTT
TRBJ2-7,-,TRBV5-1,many,CASSLAMIGGTYEQYF,TGCGCCAGCAGCTTGGCCATGATTGGCGGTACCTACGAGCAGTACTTC
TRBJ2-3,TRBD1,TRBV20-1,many,CSARDLSGGAADTQYF,TGCAGTGCTAGAGATCTGTCAGGGGGCGCGGCAGATACGCAGTATTTT
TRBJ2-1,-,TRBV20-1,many,CSARVGLAASEQFF,TGCAGTGCTAGGGTAGGGCTAGCTGCCAGTGAGCAGTTCTTC
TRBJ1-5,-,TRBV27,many,CAKQPTRNIQATGNQPQHF,TGTGCCAAGCAGCCAACTCGGAACATTCAGGCTACGGGCAATCAGCCCCAGCATTTT
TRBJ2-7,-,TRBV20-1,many,CSASSIRRREQYF,TGCAGTGCTAGTAGTATCAGGCGAAGGGAGCAGTACTTC
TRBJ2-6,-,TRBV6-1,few,CASSDWAGPGANVLTF,TGTGCCAGCAGTGATTGGGCGGGACCTGGGGCCAACGTCCTGACTTTC
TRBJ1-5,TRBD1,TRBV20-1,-,CSTDGGGYQPQHF,TGCAGTACTGACGGAGGGGGCTATCAGCCCCAGCATTTT
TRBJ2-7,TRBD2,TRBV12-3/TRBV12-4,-,CASTTRGTSGSHYEQYF,TGTGCCAGCACCACTAGGGGGACTAGCGGGAGTCACTACGAGCAGTACTTC
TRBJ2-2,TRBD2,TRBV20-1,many,CSAGLAGTGELFF,TGCAGTGCCGGACTAGCGGGCACCGGGGAGCTGTTTTTT
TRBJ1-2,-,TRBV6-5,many,CASSYSKARIYGYTF,TGTGCCAGCAGTTACTCGAAAGCACGGATCTATGGCTACACCTTC
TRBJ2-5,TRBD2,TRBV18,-,CASYRAGSGETQYF,TGTGCCAGCTACCGAGCGGGATCGGGAGAGACCCAGTACTTC
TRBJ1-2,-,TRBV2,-,CASSEKSQGEIGYTF,TGTGCCAGCAGTGAAAAGTCCCAGGGAGAAATTGGCTACACCTTC